These 22 T cell receptor beta chains came from one sample sequenced in a study of blood T cell repertoires in COVID-19. Sequenced by immunoSEQ multiplex PCR; TCRdb stores in-frame clones only, minus some. The repertoire holds approximately 130,000 clones, around 83% seen once, with 9.7% in the top ten. Sequencing was carried out using peripheral blood. The receptor set was obtained from a middle-aged man with active or convalescent COVID-19.

The CDR3 sequence is CASSPGGDGIGELFF. The DNA of the CDR3 is TGTGCCAGCTCACCAGGAGGGGATGGGATCGGGGAGCTGTTTTTT. The gene calls are TRBV18 and TRBJ2-2, with D tentatively TRBD2 (6 bases). Trimming took off 2 bases at V and 7 bases at J, with 14 bases between the two ends. The CDR3 loop spans 15 amino acids. CDR1 KGHSH and CDR2 LQKENI come from the germline V gene.

This sequence joins TRBV2 and TRBJ2-7, with 15 bases fitting TRBD2. This CDR3 is 17 amino acids long. CDR1 and CDR2 from the germline V gene are SNHLY and FYNNEI. The trim removed 4 bases at V and 5 bases at J, leaving 9 bases unmatched. This chain's CDR3 is CASSVLRTSGGAHEQYF. For the CDR3, the DNA is TGTGCCAGCAGTGTCCTCAGGACTAGCGGGGGGGCTCACGAGCAGTACTTC. The full variable domain, in which reference TRBV2 and TRBJ2-7 provide the parts outside the CDR3, is EPEVTQTPSHQVTQMGQEVILRCVPISNHLYFYWYRQILGQKVEFLVSFYNNEISEKSEIFDDQFSVERPDGSNFTLKIRSTKLEDSAMYFCASSVLRTSGGAHEQYFGPGTRLTVT.

The chain employs TRBV6-5 and TRBJ1-3; 7 bases match TRBD1. Germline V CDR1 and CDR2: MNHEY, SVGAGI. Unmatched junction bases numbered 6, after V lost 5 bases and J lost 2 bases. The CDR3 spans 15 residues. The chain's CDR3 is CASSQQGNPGNTIYF. In DNA form, the CDR3 reads TGTGCCAGCAGTCAACAGGGGAACCCTGGAAACACCATATATTTT.

The rearrangement uses TRBV3-1 (or the pseudogene TRBV3-2) and TRBJ1-3; D ambiguous. The CDR3 runs to 13 residues. V lost 1 base and J 4 bases, leaving 5 bases between the germline ends. CDR1 is LGHDT, CDR2 YNNKEL, per germline (reference sequence). CDR3 sequence: CASSQAGGNTIYF. The CDR3, as DNA: TGTGCCAGCAGCCAAGCGGGGGGAAACACCATATATTTT.

This clone was counted a few times. The CDR3 is CASSLLWGAGANVLTF. Written as DNA, the CDR3 is TGTGCCAGCAGCTTACTATGGGGGGCTGGGGCCAACGTCCTGACTTTC. The J gene is TRBJ2-6, the V gene TRBV7-8; perhaps TRBD2 as D (6 bases). V lost 2 bases and J 2 bases, leaving 10 bases between the germline ends. Germline lookup yields CDR1 SGHVS and CDR2 FQNEAQ. This CDR3 region has 16 residues.

J is TRBJ1-6 and V is TRBV7-2, with a tentative D call TRBD1 (5 bases). Trimming pared 5 bases from V and 1 base from J, leaving 18 bases between. Per the germline V gene, CDR1 is SGHTA and CDR2 is FQGNSA. The CDR3 extends over 18 amino acids. Here the CDR3 reads CASSNPRQGGSYNSPLHF. The CDR3 DNA is TGTGCCAGCAGCAATCCACGGCAGGGTGGTTCCTATAATTCACCCCTCCACTTT.

This clone came up a few times. V usage is TRBV6-2 or TRBV6-3 and J usage is TRBJ2-2, with 10 positions matching TRBD2. CDR1 MNHEY and CDR2 SVGEGT come from the germline V gene. With 5 bases clipped from V and 3 bases from J, the junction kept 0 bases outside the gene matches. The CDR3 length is 14 residues. CDR3 coding DNA: TGTGCCAGCAGTAGCGGGGGGGACACCGGGGAGCTGTTTTTT. It is translated as CASSSGGDTGELFF.

This clone appeared a few times. This CDR3 reads CASSLVQATEAFF. In DNA form, the CDR3 reads TGCGCCAGCAGCTTAGTACAGGCCACTGAAGCTTTCTTT. The V call is TRBV5-1, the J call TRBJ1-1; possibly TRBD1 for D (5 bases). V was shortened by 2 bases and J by 4 bases, with 9 bases between the two germline ends. This CDR3 comprises 13 residues. Germline V lookup: CDR1 SGHRS, CDR2 YFSETQ.

This clone was observed a handful of times. The chain recombines TRBV29-1 with TRBJ1-1; TRBD1 matches at 8 bases. CDR1 is SQVTM and CDR2 is ANQGSEA in the germline V gene. V trimming: 7 bases; J trimming: 1 base; junction bases outside the gene matches: 5. This CDR3 region has 13 residues. This CDR3 is CSAMGQENTEAFF. The CDR3 bases are TGCAGCGCTATGGGACAGGAGAACACTGAAGCTTTCTTT.

The chain joins TRBV5-1 to TRBJ2-1; 8 nucleotides line up with TRBD2. Trimming removed 0 bases from V and 7 bases from J; junction bases left unmatched: 9. The CDR3 is 16 amino acids. Germline V gives CDR1 SGHRS, CDR2 YFSETQ. The CDR3, as DNA: TGCGCCAGCAGCTTGGATGTGTCCGGGGGGGTGAATGAGCAGTTCTTC. It codes for CASSLDVSGGVNEQFF.

The genes are TRBV5-4 and TRBJ1-6; D possibly corresponds to TRBD1 (6 bases). The CDR3 runs to 14 residues. V lost 1 base to trimming and J lost 8 bases, with 10 bases between them. Germline assignment: CDR1 SGHNT and CDR2 YYREEE (reference sequence). The DNA of the CDR3 is TGTGCCAGCAGCTTGACAGGGTATGATTCACCCCTCCACTTT. Translated, it gives CASSLTGYDSPLHF.

This chain links TRBV14 with TRBJ1-1; TRBD1 might be the D (5 bases). The CDR3 contains 16 residues. The germline V gene encodes CDR1 SGHDN and CDR2 FVKESK. V lost 1 base to trimming and J lost 3 bases, with 15 bases between them. As DNA, the CDR3 is TGTGCCAGCAGCCAAGTGGGTAAGGGGAAGTACACTGAAGCTTTCTTT. Translated, it gives CASSQVGKGKYTEAFF.

J is TRBJ2-5 and V is TRBV11-2, with 7 nucleotides matching TRBD2. CDR1 SGHAT and CDR2 FQNNGV come from the germline V gene. The CDR3 loop spans 15 amino acids. Trimming cost V 2 bases and J 4 bases; bases outside gene matches: 7. The CDR3 bases are TGTGCCAGCAGCTTATCAGCCCCGGGGGGAGAGACCCAGTACTTC. Translation gives CASSLSAPGGETQYF.

The chain couples TRBV10-3 to TRBJ1-6, with TRBD1 matching 8 bases. The length of the CDR3 is 17 residues. Losses at the gene ends were 2 bases for V and 0 bases for J; bases not matched to a gene: 3. Looked up from germline, CDR1 is ENHRY and CDR2 is SYGVKD. The CDR3 DNA reads TGTGCCATCAGTGAGAGGACAGGGAGCTCCTATAATTCACCCCTCCACTTT. Protein: CAISERTGSSYNSPLHF.

This clone was observed a single time. J is TRBJ2-5 and V is TRBV6-5; TRBD1 agrees at 9 bases. The CDR3 runs to 16 residues. The V segment lost 2 bases and the J segment 2 bases; nucleotides outside the gene matches: 6. Germline-derived CDR1 and CDR2 are MNHEY and SVGAGI. The CDR3, as DNA: TGTGCCAGCAGTTACGTCGGGACAGGGAATCAAGAGACCCAGTACTTC. Translation: CASSYVGTGNQETQYF.

This chain joins TRBV6-6 and TRBJ2-2, with TRBD2 as a possible D gene (7 bases). In germline, CDR1 is MNHNY, CDR2 SVGAGI (reference sequence). This CDR3 spans 17 amino acids. The germline V and J ends were trimmed by 5 bases and 1 base, with 17 bases remaining between them. CDR3 DNA: TGTGCCAGCAGTCCCGCCGGGGGGCAGGTGAACACCGGGGAGCTGTTTTTT. Translation gives CASSPAGGQVNTGELFF.

This clone was found a few times. V and J are TRBV6-6 and TRBJ1-4; 7 bases map to TRBD1. CDR3 length equals 14 residues. V lost 6 bases, J lost 7 bases, and 8 bases stayed unmatched. Germline loops: CDR1 MNHNY, CDR2 SVGAGI (reference sequence). The CDR3 nucleotides are TGTGCCAGCAGCCTGACAGGGTTGAGTGAAAAACTGTTTTTT. Encoded protein: CASSLTGLSEKLFF.

In DNA form, the CDR3 reads TGTGCCAGCTCTCGAGGACAGAATAGCAATCAGCCCCAGCATTTT. Protein: CASSRGQNSNQPQHF. The chain uses TRBV18 and TRBJ1-5; D perhaps matches TRBD1 (6 bases). The V gene lost 6 bases and the J gene lost 0 bases, with 12 bases spanning the gap. Per germline, CDR1 KGHSH and CDR2 LQKENI. The CDR3 is 15 amino acids.

The rearrangement uses TRBV27 and TRBJ1-5; 7 bases are a match to TRBD1. The CDR3 has 13 residues. Losses at the gene ends were 10 bases for V and 3 bases for J; bases not matched to a gene: 6. The V gene's germline CDR1 is MNHEY and CDR2 SMNVEV (reference sequence). CDR3 amino acids: CAIAGGYNQPQHF. For the CDR3, the DNA is TGTGCCATCGCAGGGGGGTACAATCAGCCCCAGCATTTT.

Here the CDR3 reads CASSFTGMNTEAFF. CDR3 sequence (DNA): TGTGCCAGCAGCTTTACAGGGATGAACACTGAAGCTTTCTTT. The chain links TRBV11-3 to TRBJ1-1; D is possibly TRBD1 (6 bases). The CDR3 sequence is 14 residues long. CDR1 and CDR2 (germline): SGHNT, YENEEA. V lost 3 bases, J lost 0 bases, and 8 bases lay in between.

The CDR3: CASSLNYRDETQYF. As DNA, the CDR3 is TGTGCCAGCAGCTTAAACTACAGGGATGAGACCCAGTACTTC. The genes are TRBV5-4 and TRBJ2-5; TRBD1 might be the D (6 bases). Germline lookup yields CDR1 SGHNT and CDR2 YYREEE (reference sequence). This CDR3 spans 14 amino acids. Trimming cost V 2 bases and J 5 bases, with 13 bases left between them.

This clone was observed a single time. The chain uses TRBV5-1 and TRBJ2-3, with D maybe TRBD1 (7 bases). Deletions cut 4 bases from V and 4 bases from J, with 16 bases between. The CDR3 contains 15 residues. Per the germline V gene, CDR1 is SGHRS and CDR2 is YFSETQ. This chain's CDR3 is CASSAGQTPPDTQYF. The CDR3, as DNA: TGCGCCAGCAGCGCGGGACAGACTCCTCCAGATACGCAGTATTTT.